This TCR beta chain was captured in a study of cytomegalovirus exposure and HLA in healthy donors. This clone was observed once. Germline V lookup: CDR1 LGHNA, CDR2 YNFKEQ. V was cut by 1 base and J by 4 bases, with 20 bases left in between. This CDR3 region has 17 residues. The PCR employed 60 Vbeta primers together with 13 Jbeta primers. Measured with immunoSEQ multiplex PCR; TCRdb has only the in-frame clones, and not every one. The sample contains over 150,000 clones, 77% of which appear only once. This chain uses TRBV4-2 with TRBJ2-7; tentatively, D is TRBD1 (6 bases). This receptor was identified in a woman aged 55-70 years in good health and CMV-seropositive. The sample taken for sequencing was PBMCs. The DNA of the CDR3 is TGTGCCAGCAGCCAAGTATTGAGTGACAGGACCGGGTACGAGCAGTACTTC. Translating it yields CASSQVLSDRTGYEQYF.